The clone carrying this T cell receptor (beta chain) is a singleton in its sample. This CDR3 is built from 15 residues. Trimming cost V 0 bases and J 3 bases, with 10 bases left between them. Germline V gene sequence: CDR1 SGHRS, CDR2 YFSETQ. Stated treatment: randomized to nivolumab then ipilimumab (arm A) or the reverse (arm B). No patient had prior DNA-damaging chemotherapy. From thawed PBMCs, live CD3+CD8+ cells negative for CD19 and CD56 were sorted. This sample was taken from a study of sequential checkpoint blockade in melanoma. As for the study in general: Arm A got nivolumab then ipilimumab; arm B the reverse, 1:1. Both treatment sequences were followed by maintenance nivolumab.

Measured with immunoSEQ multiplex PCR; TCRdb has only the in-frame clones, and not every one. The sample includes some 8,000 clones, under 95% of them seen just once. Material: CD8+ T cells sorted from blood (inferred from file names), obtained from a patient given nivolumab and ipilimumab in sequence. This TCR was recovered from a human donor with melanoma. This chain connects TRBV5-1 to TRBJ2-1; D remains unclear. The CDR3 protein is CASSLDSSYYNEQFF. CDR3 nucleotides: TGCGCCAGCAGCTTGGACTCAAGCTACTACAATGAGCAGTTCTTC.